Listed here are 20 T cell receptor beta chains from one sample, sequenced in a study of shared clonotypes between healthy human individuals. Some clones are missing from TCRdb's copy, which holds only in-frame ones; the method was immunoSEQ multiplex PCR. The table lists more than 2,000,000 clones, around nine tenths of them singletons. Material for sequencing was naive CD4+ T cells sorted from blood. Subset reported: CD45RA+ positively selected. The source is a young man in good health.

This chain uses TRBV6-1 with TRBJ2-2, with a tentative D call TRBD1 (5 bases). V was pared by 10 bases and J by 5 bases, with 14 bases between. Germline CDR1 reads MNHNS; CDR2 reads SASEGT. The CDR3 is 13 residues long. This CDR3 reads CATPTETTGELFF. The DNA for the CDR3 is TGTGCCACCCCGACAGAGACAACCGGGGAGCTGTTTTTT.

This clone was seen only once. The chain uses TRBV11-3 and TRBJ2-7; D is unresolved. CDR1 is SGHNT, CDR2 YENEEA, per germline. CDR3 size: 15 residues. V dropped 5 bases and J dropped 1 base, with 15 bases sitting between them. CDR3 coding DNA: TGTGCCAGCAGCCGACCCAGGACGGGTTCCTACGAGCAGTACTTC. Protein sequence: CASSRPRTGSYEQYF. Full variable domain (missing parts from reference TRBV11-3 and TRBJ2-7): EAGVVQSPRYKIIEKKQPVAFWCNPISGHNTLYWYLQNLGQGPELLIRYENEEAVDDSQLPKDRFSAERLKGVDSTLKIQPAELGDSAVYLCASSRPRTGSYEQYFGPGTRLTVT.

The CDR3 reads CASSQVGQVGNTIYF. DNA of the CDR3: TGCGCCAGCAGCCAAGTGGGACAGGTGGGAAACACCATATATTTT. The chain combines TRBV4-1 with TRBJ1-3; 8 positions agree with TRBD1. The CDR3 extends over 15 amino acids. Per germline, CDR1 MGHRA and CDR2 YSYEKL. V shed 1 base and J 4 bases; nucleotides not matched to a gene: 3.

The J gene is TRBJ1-3, the V gene TRBV6-1; no firm D call. The ends were cut back, 0 bases at V and 0 bases at J, with 9 bases in the middle. Per the germline V gene, CDR1 is MNHNS and CDR2 is SASEGT. The CDR3 is 16 amino acids. The CDR3 is CASSEAHQASGNTIYF. The CDR3 DNA is TGTGCCAGCAGTGAAGCTCATCAGGCCTCTGGAAACACCATATATTTT.

The chain links TRBV5-1 to TRBJ1-1; D uncertain. The CDR3 runs to 15 residues. Germline V gives CDR1 SGHRS, CDR2 YFSETQ. The V end was cut by 5 bases, the J end by 1 base, with 15 bases between. The CDR3 reads CASRKPGVPNTEAFF. The CDR3 DNA sequence: TGCGCCAGCAGGAAACCGGGCGTGCCGAACACTGAAGCTTTCTTT.

V usage is TRBV25-1 and J usage is TRBJ2-4; no clear D gene. Trimming took 1 base from V and 0 from J, leaving 10 bases between them. CDR1 is MGHDK, CDR2 SYGVNS, per germline. The CDR3 sequence is 16 residues long. CDR3 in amino acids: CASSESGNLAKNIQYF. The CDR3 DNA sequence: TGTGCCAGCAGTGAATCTGGCAATCTAGCCAAAAACATTCAGTACTTC.

This clone was detected once. The V call is TRBV25-1, the J call TRBJ2-1; maybe TRBD2 (5 bases). V was clipped by 4 bases and J by 0 bases, with 10 bases between them. The CDR3 consists of 15 residues. Germline CDR1 MGHDK, CDR2 SYGVNS. For the CDR3, the DNA is TGTGCCAGCAGTGGAACACTAGACTCCTACAATGAGCAGTTCTTC. It encodes CASSGTLDSYNEQFF. Looking up the rest from reference TRBV25-1 and TRBJ2-1 gives the full variable domain: EADIYQTPRYLVIGTGKKITLECSQTMGHDKMYWYQQDPGMELHLIHYSYGVNSTEKGDLSSESTVSRIRTEHFPLTLESARPSHTSQYLCASSGTLDSYNEQFFGPGTRLTVL.

The chain couples TRBV11-2 to TRBJ2-2; 7 positions match TRBD2. In germline, CDR1 is SGHAT, CDR2 FQNNGV. This CDR3 has 17 residues. J was trimmed by 6 bases and V by 4 bases; bases with no gene match: 14. Written as DNA, the CDR3 is TGTGCCAGCAGCTATTCGATGCGCGGGAGAAACCCCGGGGAGCTGTTTTTT. Translation: CASSYSMRGRNPGELFF. Supplemented by reference TRBV11-2 and TRBJ2-2, the full variable domain reads EAGVAQSPRYKIIEKRQSVAFWCNPISGHATLYWYQQILGQGPKLLIQFQNNGVVDDSQLPKDRFSAERLKGVDSTLKIQPAKLEDSAVYLCASSYSMRGRNPGELFFGEGSRLTVL.

The rearrangement links TRBV9 to TRBJ2-7; weak D call: TRBD2 (5 bases). The CDR3 spans 13 residues. Germline CDR1 reads SGDLS; CDR2 reads YYNGEE. V lost 1 base to trimming and J lost 3 bases, with 8 bases between them. The CDR3 reads CASSVLEGYEQYF. DNA for the CDR3: TGTGCCAGCAGCGTATTAGAGGGCTACGAGCAGTACTTC.

The V call is TRBV30, the J call TRBJ1-2; no clear D gene. The CDR3 runs to 15 residues. V lost 0 bases and J 6 bases, leaving 17 bases between the germline ends. Germline loops: CDR1 GTSNPN, CDR2 SVGIG (reference sequence). The CDR3 protein is CAWSVRRIVWDGYTF. Written as DNA, the CDR3 is TGTGCCTGGAGTGTTAGGAGGATTGTTTGGGATGGCTACACCTTC.

V and J are TRBV5-1 and TRBJ2-7; 7 bases match TRBD1. The CDR3 covers 14 residues. The V segment lost 4 bases and the J segment 3 bases; nucleotides outside the gene matches: 7. Germline CDR1 and CDR2: SGHRS and YFSETQ. The CDR3 DNA is TGCGCCAGCAGCGAAACGGCAGGGGGCTACGAGCAGTACTTC. It encodes CASSETAGGYEQYF.

The chain has TRBV4-1 and TRBJ2-5; D unresolved. This CDR3 region has 14 residues. Trimming stripped 2 bases from V and 1 base from J, with 8 bases between. Per germline, CDR1 MGHRA and CDR2 YSYEKL. The chain's CDR3 is CASSQRPVQETQYF. In DNA, the CDR3 is TGCGCCAGCAGCCAACGTCCAGTCCAAGAGACCCAGTACTTC.

This clone was counted a single time. The CDR3 sequence: CASSWSPGQSSYEQYF. In DNA form, the CDR3 reads TGTGCCAGCAGCTGGAGCCCGGGACAGAGCTCCTACGAGCAGTACTTC. The V call is TRBV5-5, the J call TRBJ2-7, with 7 positions matching TRBD1. CDR3 length: 16 amino acids. Germline V gene lookup returns CDR1 SGHKS and CDR2 YYEKEE (reference sequence). J was trimmed by 0 bases and V by 3 bases; bases with no gene match: 9.

In regard to this clone: This CDR3 is also generated by other DNA sequences in the sample. The chain links TRBV5-1 to TRBJ2-7; 8 bases map to TRBD2. Germline V gives CDR1 SGHRS, CDR2 YFSETQ. V was clipped by 4 bases and J by 0 bases; unmatched bases: 3. The CDR3 extends over 14 amino acids. The CDR3, as DNA: TGCGCCAGCAGCCCAACTAGCGGCTCCTACGAGCAGTACTTC. Protein: CASSPTSGSYEQYF.

The chain links TRBV28 to TRBJ2-2; TRBD2 is a possible D gene (5 bases). CDR1 MDHEN and CDR2 SYDVKM come from the germline V gene. Between the trimmed V and J ends, which lost 2 bases and 1 base, there was a span of 14 bases. This CDR3 is 17 amino acids long. Here the CDR3 DNA reads TGTGCCAGCAGTTTAGGGCCGGGAAAAGGGAACACCGGGGAGCTGTTTTTT. Its translation: CASSLGPGKGNTGELFF.

The genes are TRBV5-1 and TRBJ2-7; D is ambiguous. CDR1 is SGHRS, CDR2 YFSETQ, per germline. V lost 3 bases to trimming and J lost 2 bases, with 12 bases between them. The CDR3 is 14 residues long. CDR3 bases: TGCGCCAGCAGCTGGGATCAGCCGCCCTACGAGCAGTACTTC. As protein: CASSWDQPPYEQYF. The full variable domain, its missing parts supplied by reference TRBV5-1 and TRBJ2-7, is KAGVTQTPRYLIKTRGQQVTLSCSPISGHRSVSWYQQTPGQGLQFLFEYFSETQRNKGNFPGRFSGRQFSNSRSEMNVSTLELGDSALYLCASSWDQPPYEQYFGPGTRLTVT.

CDR3: CASSLDVTGSGANVLTF. CDR3 sequence (DNA): TGTGCCAGCAGCTTGGACGTCACGGGATCTGGGGCCAACGTCCTGACTTTC. This chain links TRBV13 with TRBJ2-6; tentative D call: TRBD2 (5 bases). The CDR3 has 17 amino acids. The V gene's germline CDR1 is PRHDT and CDR2 FYEKMQ (reference sequence). V dropped 3 bases and J dropped 1 base, with 13 bases sitting between them.

This rearrangement joins TRBV28 to TRBJ2-5; TRBD2 is a possible D gene (6 bases). The J call may be mistaken, given a closer DNA end match to TRBJ2-7. The CDR3 is 14 residues long. CDR1 and CDR2 (germline): MDHEN, SYDVKM. CDR3 sequence reads: CASSFAVGGSEQYF. The CDR3 DNA follows: TGTGCCAGCAGCTTCGCCGTGGGAGGATCCGAGCAGTACTTC.

V gene TRBV6-5 combines with J gene TRBJ2-3, with 8 positions matching TRBD2. After removal of 5 bases from V and 3 bases from J, the junction contained 7 bases not matched to a gene. Germline-derived CDR1 and CDR2 are MNHEY and SVGAGI. The CDR3 consists of 15 residues. The CDR3 loop reads CASSHGGAKTDTQYF. Here the CDR3 DNA reads TGTGCCAGCAGTCACGGGGGGGCAAAGACAGATACGCAGTATTTT.

The V gene is TRBV5-1, the J gene TRBJ1-2; weak D call: TRBD1 (5 bases). V lost 3 bases and J lost 4, with 10 bases in between. Germline lookup yields CDR1 SGHRS and CDR2 YFSETQ. This CDR3 is built from 13 residues. CDR3 coding DNA: TGCGCCAGCAGCTCCCAGGACACCTATGGCTACACCTTC. It specifies CASSSQDTYGYTF.